This TCR beta chain was recovered during a study of a mutant IDH1 vaccine in newly diagnosed glioma. Study context: Treated patients showed a male proportion of around 62%, a female proportion of about 40%, and a mean age of around 40 years. Those enrolled had earlier been treated with radiotherapy, temozolomide, or both, mostly both.

Here immunoSEQ multiplex PCR was the method, and the copy in TCRdb shows in-frame clones only, minus some. The data hold roughly 40,000 clones, with approximately 90% observed a single time. Study findings and constraints: Alterations occurring in top peripheral T cell clonotypes seemed unrelated to pseudoprogression.

Remarks on this clone: Its antigen is unknown.

The CDR3 runs 15 residues. Per germline, CDR1 MNHEY and CDR2 SVGAGI. V lost 6 bases and J lost 8; bases outside the gene matches: 12. Time point described: week 5, during vaccination. Each dose of the vaccine consisted of 300 ug of mutant IDH1 20-mer peptide, with topical imiquimod. Sequenced material: PBMCs, taken from a glioma patient whose treatment included an IDH1 peptide vaccine. The genes are TRBV6-5 and TRBJ1-4; 7 bases map to TRBD1. The TCR originated in a man in his fifties or sixties with glioma. The CDR3 nucleotides are TGTGCCAGCAGGGCGATGGAGGGGGCGGCAGAAAAACTGTTTTTT. Protein sequence: CASRAMEGAAEKLFF.